The clone carrying this T cell receptor beta chain was detected only a few times. What it binds is unknown. This sample is drawn from a study of CD8 T cells in ankylosing spondylitis. Germline lookup yields CDR1 SGHVS and CDR2 FQNEAQ. The V gene end was trimmed by 6 bases and the J gene end by 3 bases; junction bases not matched to a gene: 6. This CDR3 comprises 15 residues. The authors made TCR beta libraries by quantitative 5'-RACE with molecular barcodes. TCRdb passed the 5' RACE reads through MiXCR, listing each CDR3 protein once. The sample records roughly 190,000 distinct CDR3 sequences, roughly 13% being singletons. Study conclusions and caveats: Disease-associated clones were reportedly significantly overrepresented in matched ankylosing spondylitis synovial fluid. For ankylosing spondylitis blood, a TCR beta motif of about 8 highly homologous variants appeared characteristic.

The clonotype originates from a male donor with ankylosing spondylitis or in good health (not recorded which). The gene calls are TRBV7-8 and TRBJ2-2; 8 bases are shared with TRBD1. The sample was blood, either unsorted or a sorted T cell fraction (not recorded which). CDR3 nucleotide sequence: TGTGCCAGCAGGGGCAGGGGGCAGGACACCGGGGAGCTGTTTTTT. Translation: CASRGRGQDTGELFF.